Following are 9 T cell receptor beta chains from one sample sequenced in a study of naive and memory T cell subsets. The beta constant-region primer was an equimolar mix of two oligonucleotides covering TRBC1 and TRBC2. Ligated cDNA was amplified by four rounds of PCR with nested alpha and beta constant-region primers and SP2. TCRdb redid the calling of the UMI-ligation and nested PCR reads with MiXCR, one entry per CDR3 protein. Here the sample spans roughly 100,000 distinct CDR3 sequences, 11% being singletons. Study conclusions and caveats: Naive repertoires, especially CD8, held a few larger clonotypes, possibly memory cells re-expressing CD45RA.

Their specific antigens are unknown. The sample was naive CD4+ T cells from blood. These receptors were taken from a human donor in good health.

The chain recombines TRBV6-5 with TRBJ2-3, with TRBD2 as a possible D gene (6 bases). CDR1 and CDR2 from the germline V gene are MNHEY and SVGAGI. Trimming removed 6 bases from V and 4 bases from J, with 17 bases in between. The CDR3 has 15 amino acids. The CDR3 loop reads CASSRGWRGSDTQYF. The CDR3 nucleotides are TGTGCCAGCAGCCGAGGGTGGAGGGGATCAGATACGCAGTATTTT.

The chain carries TRBV5-5 and TRBJ2-7; TRBD2 agrees at 8 bases. CDR3 length: 14 amino acids. After removal of 4 bases from V and 3 bases from J, the junction contained 6 bases not matched to a gene. CDR1 and CDR2 (germline): SGHKS, YYEKEE (reference sequence). The CDR3 region has the DNA TGTGCCAGCAGCAGGATCGGGACTAGCTACGAGCAGTACTTC. Residues: CASSRIGTSYEQYF.

This clonotype was seen more than once but under ten times. The chain joins TRBV21-1 to TRBJ2-4; the DNA was not used to check the table's D call, TRBD1. TRBV21-1 is termed a pseudogene. This CDR3 spans 16 amino acids. CDR3 in amino acids: CASSKAGQPNKNIQYF. DNA for the CDR3: TGTGCCAGCAGCAAAGCGGGACAGCCTAACAAAAACATTCAGTACTTC.

This clonotype was seen ten or more times. J is TRBJ1-1 and V is TRBV29-1, with 8 positions matching TRBD1. The CDR3 contains 13 residues. Germline CDR1 reads SQVTM; CDR2 reads ANQGSEA. V lost 3 bases, J lost 5 bases, and 5 bases stayed unmatched. The CDR3 DNA follows: TGCAGCGTTGAGGGCAGGGGGCGAACTGAAGCTTTCTTT. Protein sequence: CSVEGRGRTEAFF.

Written as DNA, the CDR3 is TGTGCCAGCAGTTACAGGGGCGGACCAGGGGGTTTTGACACCTTC. It yields the protein CASSYRGGPGGFDTF. V usage is TRBV6-6 and J usage is TRBJ1-2; 7 bases agree with TRBD1. The junction had 15 bases not matched to a gene; V was cut back by 2 bases and J by 12 bases. Germline CDR1 and CDR2: MNHNY and SVGAGI (reference sequence). The CDR3 length is 15 residues.

This clonotype was seen only a few times. This chain connects TRBV12-3 or TRBV12-4 to TRBJ1-1; D is undetermined. This CDR3 has 13 residues. Deletions cut 7 bases from V and 6 bases from J, with 15 bases between. The chain's CDR3 is CASKFRESAEAFF. Written as DNA, the CDR3 is TGTGCCAGCAAATTTAGGGAGTCTGCTGAAGCTTTCTTT.

This clonotype was found many times. The genes are TRBV7-8 and TRBJ2-1; 12 bases map to TRBD2. Germline assignment: CDR1 SGHVS and CDR2 FQNEAQ. The CDR3 totals 17 residues. J gave up 10 bases and V 0 bases, and 10 bases lay outside the gene matches. CDR3 amino acids: CASSLAPGLAGPEEQFF. The CDR3 bases are TGTGCCAGCAGCTTAGCCCCCGGACTAGCGGGACCCGAGGAGCAGTTCTTC.

This clonotype was recorded a few times. The chain recombines TRBV7-2 with TRBJ2-5; 11 nucleotides agree with TRBD1. V dropped 5 bases and J dropped 4; count of bases not matched to a gene: 0. The CDR3 has 13 amino acids. The germline V gene has CDR1 SGHTA and CDR2 FQGNSA. CDR3 residues: CASSGTGGETQYF. The CDR3 DNA follows: TGTGCCAGCAGCGGGACAGGGGGAGAGACCCAGTACTTC.

V usage is TRBV12-3 or TRBV12-4 and J usage is TRBJ2-2; D unclear. The CDR3 consists of 15 residues. V lost 2 bases and J 4 bases, leaving 11 bases between the germline ends. CDR3 region: CASSLLGSSTGELFF. The CDR3 coding sequence is TGTGCCAGCAGTTTATTGGGCAGCAGCACCGGGGAGCTGTTTTTT.